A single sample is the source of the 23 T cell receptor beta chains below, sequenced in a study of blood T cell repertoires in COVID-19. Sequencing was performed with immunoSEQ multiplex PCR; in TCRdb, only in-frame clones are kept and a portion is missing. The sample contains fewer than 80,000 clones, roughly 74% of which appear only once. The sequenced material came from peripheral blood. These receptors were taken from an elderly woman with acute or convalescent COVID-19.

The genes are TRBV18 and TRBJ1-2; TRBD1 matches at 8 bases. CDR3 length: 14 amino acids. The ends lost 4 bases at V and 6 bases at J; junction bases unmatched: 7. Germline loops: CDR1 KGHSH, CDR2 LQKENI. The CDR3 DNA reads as TGTGCCAGCTCACGGACAGGGTCTATGGATGGCTACACCTTC. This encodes CASSRTGSMDGYTF.

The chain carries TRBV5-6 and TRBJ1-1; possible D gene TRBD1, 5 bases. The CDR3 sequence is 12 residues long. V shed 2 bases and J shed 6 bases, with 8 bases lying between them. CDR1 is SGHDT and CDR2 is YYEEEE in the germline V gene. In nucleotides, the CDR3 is TGTGCCAGCAGCTTTCAGGGCCCTGAAGCTTTCTTT. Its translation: CASSFQGPEAFF.

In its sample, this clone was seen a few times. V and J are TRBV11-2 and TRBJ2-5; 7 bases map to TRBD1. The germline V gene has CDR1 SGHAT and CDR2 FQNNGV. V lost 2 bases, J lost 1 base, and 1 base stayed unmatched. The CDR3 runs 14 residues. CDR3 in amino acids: CASSLNRGQETQYF. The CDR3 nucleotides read TGTGCCAGCAGCTTAAACAGGGGCCAAGAGACCCAGTACTTC.

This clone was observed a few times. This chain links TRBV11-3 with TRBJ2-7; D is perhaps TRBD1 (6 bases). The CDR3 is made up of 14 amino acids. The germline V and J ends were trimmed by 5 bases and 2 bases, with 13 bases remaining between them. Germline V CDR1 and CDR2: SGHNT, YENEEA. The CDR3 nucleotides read TGTGCCAGCAGCAAGGACAGCCTTCCCTACGAGCAGTACTTC. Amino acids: CASSKDSLPYEQYF.

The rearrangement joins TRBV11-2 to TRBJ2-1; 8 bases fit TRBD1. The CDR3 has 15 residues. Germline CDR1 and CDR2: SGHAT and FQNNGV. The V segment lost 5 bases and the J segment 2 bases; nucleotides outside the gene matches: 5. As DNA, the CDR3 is TGTGCCAGCAGCCCGGACAGGGTGGCCTACAATGAGCAGTTCTTC. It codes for CASSPDRVAYNEQFF.

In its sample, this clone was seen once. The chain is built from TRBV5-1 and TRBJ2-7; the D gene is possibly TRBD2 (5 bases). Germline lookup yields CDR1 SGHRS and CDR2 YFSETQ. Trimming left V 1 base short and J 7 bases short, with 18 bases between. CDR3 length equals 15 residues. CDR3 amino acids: CASSLYAGPLEEQYF. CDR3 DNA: TGCGCCAGCAGCTTGTACGCGGGCCCCCTCGAAGAGCAGTACTTC.

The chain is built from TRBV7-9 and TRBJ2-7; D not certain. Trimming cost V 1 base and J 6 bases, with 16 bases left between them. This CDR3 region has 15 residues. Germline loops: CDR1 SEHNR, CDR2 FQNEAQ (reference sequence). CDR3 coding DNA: TGTGCCAGCAGCTTAGTGACTCACCCTAGTGTCGAGCAGTACTTC. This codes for CASSLVTHPSVEQYF.

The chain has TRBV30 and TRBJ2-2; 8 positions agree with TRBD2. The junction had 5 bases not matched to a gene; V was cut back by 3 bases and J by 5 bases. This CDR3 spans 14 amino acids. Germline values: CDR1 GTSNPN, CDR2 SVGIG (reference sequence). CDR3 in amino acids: CAWRAGVVTGELFF. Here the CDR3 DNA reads TGTGCCTGGAGAGCGGGAGTGGTTACCGGGGAGCTGTTTTTT.

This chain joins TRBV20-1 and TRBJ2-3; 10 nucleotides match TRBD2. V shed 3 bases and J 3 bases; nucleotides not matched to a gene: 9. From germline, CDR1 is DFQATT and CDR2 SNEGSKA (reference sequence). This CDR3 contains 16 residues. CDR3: CSASGLAGDGTDTQYF. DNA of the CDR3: TGCAGTGCTAGTGGGCTAGCGGGAGATGGGACAGATACGCAGTATTTT.

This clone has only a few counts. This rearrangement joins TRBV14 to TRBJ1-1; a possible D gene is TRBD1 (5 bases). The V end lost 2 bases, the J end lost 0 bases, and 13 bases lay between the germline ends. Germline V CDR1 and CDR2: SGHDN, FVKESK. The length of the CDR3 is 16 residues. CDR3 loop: CASSQMPGFMNTEAFF. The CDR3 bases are TGTGCCAGCAGCCAAATGCCAGGGTTCATGAACACTGAAGCTTTCTTT.

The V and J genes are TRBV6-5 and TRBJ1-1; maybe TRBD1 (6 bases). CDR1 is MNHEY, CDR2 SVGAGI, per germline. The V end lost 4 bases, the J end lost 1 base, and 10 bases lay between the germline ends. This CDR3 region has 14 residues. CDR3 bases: TGTGCCAGCAGTTTCCTGGGACAGAACACTGAAGCTTTCTTT. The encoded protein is CASSFLGQNTEAFF.

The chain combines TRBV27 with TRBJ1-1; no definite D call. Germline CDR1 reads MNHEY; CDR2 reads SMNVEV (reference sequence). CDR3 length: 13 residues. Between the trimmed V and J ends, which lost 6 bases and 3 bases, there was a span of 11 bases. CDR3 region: CASRPTFDTEAFF. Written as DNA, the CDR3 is TGTGCCAGCAGACCGACATTTGACACTGAAGCTTTCTTT.

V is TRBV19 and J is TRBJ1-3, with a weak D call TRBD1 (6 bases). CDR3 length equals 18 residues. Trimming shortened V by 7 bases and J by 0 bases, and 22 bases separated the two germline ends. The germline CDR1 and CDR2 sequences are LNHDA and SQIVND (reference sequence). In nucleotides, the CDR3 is TGTGCCAGTATGGGGGCCACGGGCGGTACCTACTCTGGAAACACCATATATTTT. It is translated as CASMGATGGTYSGNTIYF. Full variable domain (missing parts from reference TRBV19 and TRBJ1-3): DGGITQSPKYLFRKEGQNVTLSCEQNLNHDAMYWYRQDPGQGLRLIYYSQIVNDFQKGDIAEGYSVSREKKESFPLTVTSAQKNPTAFYLCASMGATGGTYSGNTIYFGEGSWLTVV.

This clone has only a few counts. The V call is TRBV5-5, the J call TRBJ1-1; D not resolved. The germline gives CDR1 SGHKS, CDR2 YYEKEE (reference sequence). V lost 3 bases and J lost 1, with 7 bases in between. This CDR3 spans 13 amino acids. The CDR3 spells CASSYRQNTEAFF. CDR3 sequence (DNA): TGTGCCAGCAGCTATCGACAGAACACTGAAGCTTTCTTT.

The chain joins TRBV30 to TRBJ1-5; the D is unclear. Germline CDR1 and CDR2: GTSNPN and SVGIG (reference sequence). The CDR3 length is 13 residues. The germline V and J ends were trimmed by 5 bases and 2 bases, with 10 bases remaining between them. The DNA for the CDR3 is TGTGCCTGGTCCTTCAGCGGCAATCAGCCCCAGCATTTT. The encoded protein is CAWSFSGNQPQHF.

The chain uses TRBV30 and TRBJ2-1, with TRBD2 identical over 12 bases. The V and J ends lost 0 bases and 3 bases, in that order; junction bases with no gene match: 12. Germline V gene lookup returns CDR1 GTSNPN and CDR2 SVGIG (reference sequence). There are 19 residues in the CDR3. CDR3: CAWSVRWLAGGSNYNEQFF. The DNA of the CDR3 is TGTGCCTGGAGTGTACGGTGGCTAGCGGGGGGGAGTAACTACAATGAGCAGTTCTTC.

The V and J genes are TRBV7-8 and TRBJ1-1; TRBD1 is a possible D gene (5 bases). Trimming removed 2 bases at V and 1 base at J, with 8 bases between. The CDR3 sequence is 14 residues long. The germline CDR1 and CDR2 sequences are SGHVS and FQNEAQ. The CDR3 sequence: CASSLRGKNTEAFF. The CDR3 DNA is TGTGCCAGCAGCTTAAGGGGTAAGAACACTGAAGCTTTCTTT.

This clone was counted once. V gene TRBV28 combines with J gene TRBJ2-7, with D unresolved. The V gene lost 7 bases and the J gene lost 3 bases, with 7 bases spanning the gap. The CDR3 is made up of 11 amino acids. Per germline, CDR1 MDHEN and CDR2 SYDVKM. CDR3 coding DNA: TGTGCCAGCATCCGCTACTACGAGCAGTACTTC. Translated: CASIRYYEQYF.

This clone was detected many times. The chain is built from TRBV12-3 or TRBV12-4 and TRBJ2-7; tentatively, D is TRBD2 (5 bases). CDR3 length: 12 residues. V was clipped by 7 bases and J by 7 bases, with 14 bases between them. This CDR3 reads CASTTGVKEQYF. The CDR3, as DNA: TGTGCCAGCACCACCGGGGTAAAGGAGCAGTACTTC.

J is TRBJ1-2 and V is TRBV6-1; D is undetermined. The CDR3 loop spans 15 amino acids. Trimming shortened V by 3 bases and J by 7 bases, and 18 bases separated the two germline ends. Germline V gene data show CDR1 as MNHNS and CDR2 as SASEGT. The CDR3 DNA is TGTGCCAGCAGTGATACTGGATGGAGGAAGGGTGGCTACACCTTC. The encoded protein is CASSDTGWRKGGYTF.

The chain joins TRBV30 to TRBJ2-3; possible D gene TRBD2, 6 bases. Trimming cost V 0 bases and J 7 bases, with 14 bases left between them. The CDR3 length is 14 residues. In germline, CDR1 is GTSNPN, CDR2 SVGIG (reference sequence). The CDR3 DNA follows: TGTGCCTGGAGTGTATTCGCAGGGAGGAATACGCAGTATTTT. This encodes CAWSVFAGRNTQYF.

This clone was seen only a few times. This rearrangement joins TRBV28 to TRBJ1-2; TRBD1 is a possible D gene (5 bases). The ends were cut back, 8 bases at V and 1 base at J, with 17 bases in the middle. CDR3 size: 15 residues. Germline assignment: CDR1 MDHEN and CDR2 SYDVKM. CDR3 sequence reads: CASLRWPGFNYGYTF. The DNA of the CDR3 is TGTGCCAGCCTTAGGTGGCCAGGGTTTAACTATGGCTACACCTTC.

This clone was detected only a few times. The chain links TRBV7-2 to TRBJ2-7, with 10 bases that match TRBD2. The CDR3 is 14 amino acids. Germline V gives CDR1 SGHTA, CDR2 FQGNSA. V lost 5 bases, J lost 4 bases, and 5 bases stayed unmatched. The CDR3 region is CASSATSGTYEQYF. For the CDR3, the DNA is TGTGCCAGCAGCGCCACTAGCGGGACATACGAGCAGTACTTC.